These 23 T cell receptor beta chains were sequenced from one sample in a study of T cell responses to AZD1222 COVID-19 vaccine. Data came from immunoSEQ multiplex PCR; TCRdb stores just in-frame clones and leaves some out. Of around 150,000 clones listed, roughly 94% were seen once; the top ten hold around 4.5%. The sample here was peripheral blood, taken on day 0 of MenACWY control vaccination. These receptors were taken from an adult in good health.

The chain is built from TRBV5-1 and TRBJ2-1, with D perhaps matching TRBD1 (5 bases). The germline V gene has CDR1 SGHRS and CDR2 YFSETQ. Trimming cost V 5 bases and J 9 bases, with 12 bases left between them. The CDR3 is made up of 12 amino acids. In nucleotides, the CDR3 is TGCGCCAGCAGGCCCCAGGGTGTTGAGCAGTTCTTC. Translated, it gives CASRPQGVEQFF.

The V gene is TRBV30, the J gene TRBJ2-1; 9 bases map to TRBD2. V lost 4 bases and J lost 7; bases outside the gene matches: 11. The CDR3 is made up of 15 amino acids. Germline V gives CDR1 GTSNPN, CDR2 SVGIG (reference sequence). The CDR3 sequence is CAWKEVSGRWNEQFF. The CDR3 DNA reads as TGTGCCTGGAAGGAGGTTAGCGGGAGATGGAATGAGCAGTTCTTC. The whole variable domain, remainder taken from reference TRBV30 and TRBJ2-1, is SQTIHQWPATLVQPVGSPLSLECTVEGTSNPNLYWYRQAAGRGLQLLFYSVGIGQISSEVPQNLSASRPQDRQFILSSKKLLLSDSGFYLCAWKEVSGRWNEQFFGPGTRLTVL.

The CDR3 DNA is TGTGCCAGCAGCCTACCGGGACATCTGGGCGAGCAGTACTTC. Translated, it gives CASSLPGHLGEQYF. The chain uses TRBV5-4 and TRBJ2-7, with a weak D call TRBD1 (6 bases). The CDR3 is 14 residues long. Germline V gene data show CDR1 as SGHNT and CDR2 as YYREEE (reference sequence). V shed 4 bases and J shed 6 bases, with 17 bases lying between them. Full variable domain (missing parts from reference TRBV5-4 and TRBJ2-7): ETGVTQSPTHLIKTRGQQVTLRCSSQSGHNTVSWYQQALGQGPQFIFQYYREEENGRGNFPPRFSGLQFPNYSSELNVNALELDDSALYLCASSLPGHLGEQYFGPGTRLTVT.

In this sample, this clone turned up a few times. The chain combines TRBV30 with TRBJ1-4; 10 bases are shared with TRBD1. Per germline, CDR1 GTSNPN and CDR2 SVGIG (reference sequence). V lost 5 bases and J lost 8; bases outside the gene matches: 2. The CDR3 consists of 12 residues. Here the CDR3 DNA reads TGTGCCTGGGGACAGGGGGGCGAAAAACTGTTTTTT. The encoded protein is CAWGQGGEKLFF.

The count of this clone is one. This chain uses TRBV7-2 with TRBJ2-2; the D gene is possibly TRBD2 (6 bases). This CDR3 has 16 residues. The V gene's germline CDR1 is SGHTA and CDR2 FQGNSA. V was clipped by 0 bases and J by 2 bases, with 10 bases between them. CDR3 region: CASSLAGGANTGELFF. CDR3 DNA sequence: TGTGCCAGCAGCTTAGCTGGAGGGGCTAACACCGGGGAGCTGTTTTTT.

The V and J genes are TRBV6-2 or TRBV6-3 and TRBJ1-1; D is unclear. Trimming removed 2 bases at V and 5 bases at J, with 18 bases between. Germline loops: CDR1 MNHEY, CDR2 SVGEGT. The CDR3 extends over 16 amino acids. CDR3 DNA sequence: TGTGCCAGCAGTTACGGAGGGCGCGCCGTGAGGACTGAAGCTTTCTTT. Amino acids: CASSYGGRAVRTEAFF.

J is TRBJ2-2 and V is TRBV6-2 or TRBV6-3; 8 bases agree with TRBD2. Looked up from germline, CDR1 is MNHEY and CDR2 is SVGEGT. V lost 5 bases, J lost 5 bases, and 7 bases stayed unmatched. This CDR3 comprises 15 residues. CDR3 bases: TGTGCCAGCAGTAAGACTAGCGCCGGGACCGGGGAGCTGTTTTTT. The encoded protein is CASSKTSAGTGELFF.

This CDR3 is CASSVGRLDTQYF. DNA of the CDR3: TGTGCCAGCAGTGTGGGCCGTTTGGATACGCAGTATTTT. V gene TRBV27 combines with J gene TRBJ2-3; D remains unclear. The CDR3 has 13 residues. Trimming removed 5 bases at V and 6 bases at J, with 12 bases between. Germline V gene sequence: CDR1 MNHEY, CDR2 SMNVEV (reference sequence).

The chain uses TRBV5-1 and TRBJ2-2; D perhaps matches TRBD1 (5 bases). The germline V and J ends were trimmed by 1 base and 4 bases, with 11 bases remaining between them. In germline, CDR1 is SGHRS, CDR2 YFSETQ. The CDR3 runs 15 residues. CDR3 protein: CASSLRGRLTGELFF. The CDR3 coding sequence is TGCGCCAGCAGCTTGAGGGGTCGGCTCACCGGGGAGCTGTTTTTT. Full variable domain (remainder filled in from reference TRBV5-1 and TRBJ2-2): KAGVTQTPRYLIKTRGQQVTLSCSPISGHRSVSWYQQTPGQGLQFLFEYFSETQRNKGNFPGRFSGRQFSNSRSEMNVSTLELGDSALYLCASSLRGRLTGELFFGEGSRLTVL.

The chain couples TRBV25-1 to TRBJ1-1; D is possibly TRBD1 (5 bases). The CDR3 sequence is 13 residues long. Trimming removed 7 bases at V and 10 bases at J, with 19 bases between. The germline V gene encodes CDR1 MGHDK and CDR2 SYGVNS. CDR3 coding DNA: TGTGCCAGCACTAGTTCCGGGACTCTTGGAGCTTTCTTT. Translated: CASTSSGTLGAFF. The full variable domain, its missing parts supplied by reference TRBV25-1 and TRBJ1-1, is EADIYQTPRYLVIGTGKKITLECSQTMGHDKMYWYQQDPGMELHLIHYSYGVNSTEKGDLSSESTVSRIRTEHFPLTLESARPSHTSQYLCASTSSGTLGAFFGQGTRLTVV.

The chain combines TRBV27 with TRBJ1-4, with 7 positions matching TRBD1. V dropped 4 bases and J dropped 3; count of bases not matched to a gene: 2. The CDR3 runs to 14 residues. The germline V gene encodes CDR1 MNHEY and CDR2 SMNVEV (reference sequence). The DNA for the CDR3 is TGTGCCAGCAGTTACAGGGGAGCTAATGAAAAACTGTTTTTT. This translates into CASSYRGANEKLFF.

This rearrangement joins TRBV19 to TRBJ2-5; D is unresolved. Germline V CDR1 and CDR2: LNHDA, SQIVND (reference sequence). V gave up 4 bases and J gave up 7 bases, with 10 bases separating them. The CDR3 extends over 12 amino acids. The CDR3 loop is CASSTALGTQYF. In DNA, the CDR3 is TGTGCCAGTAGTACCGCCTTGGGGACCCAGTACTTC.

The chain has TRBV7-3 and TRBJ2-6, with unresolved D. This CDR3 region has 15 residues. The V end lost 0 bases, the J end lost 2 bases, and 5 bases lay between the germline ends. The germline V gene encodes CDR1 SGHTA and CDR2 FQGTGA. Written as DNA, the CDR3 is TGTGCCAGCAGCTTAACTGGGGCTGGGGCCAACGTCCTGACTTTC. It yields the protein CASSLTGAGANVLTF.

The chain is built from TRBV5-1 and TRBJ2-5; D not certain. Trimming left V 0 bases short and J 2 bases short, with 8 bases between. CDR1 is SGHRS and CDR2 is YFSETQ in the germline V gene. The length of the CDR3 is 14 residues. CDR3 nucleotide sequence: TGCGCCAGCAGCTTGGTGGACGGACAAGAGACCCAGTACTTC. This sequence encodes CASSLVDGQETQYF.

The chain couples TRBV5-4 to TRBJ2-3, with a weak D call TRBD1 (6 bases). With 0 bases removed from V and 0 bases from J, the gap between germline ends came to 11 bases. From germline, CDR1 is SGHNT and CDR2 YYREEE (reference sequence). This CDR3 spans 16 amino acids. The CDR3 spells CASSLAGAPSTDTQYF. In DNA form, the CDR3 reads TGTGCCAGCAGCTTGGCAGGGGCTCCCAGCACAGATACGCAGTATTTT.

The chain has TRBV29-1 and TRBJ2-1; 13 nucleotides line up with TRBD2. V gave up 7 bases and J gave up 0 bases; unmatched junction bases: 15. From germline, CDR1 is SQVTM and CDR2 ANQGSEA. The CDR3 runs to 19 residues. The CDR3 region is CSALPWGTSGAGSYNEQFF. The DNA of the CDR3 is TGCAGCGCTCTCCCCTGGGGGACTAGCGGGGCGGGCTCCTACAATGAGCAGTTCTTC.

The chain combines TRBV11-3 with TRBJ2-7, with D uncertain. The germline V and J ends were trimmed by 5 bases and 6 bases, with 14 bases remaining between them. The CDR3 extends over 13 amino acids. Per germline, CDR1 SGHNT and CDR2 YENEEA. This CDR3 reads CASSPTQWSEQYF. As DNA, the CDR3 is TGTGCCAGCAGCCCGACACAATGGTCCGAGCAGTACTTC.

The rearrangement links TRBV19 to TRBJ1-1; maybe TRBD1 (6 bases). The V gene's germline CDR1 is LNHDA and CDR2 SQIVND (reference sequence). V lost 6 bases to trimming and J lost 4 bases, with 15 bases between them. The CDR3 covers 14 residues. CDR3 loop: CASRHRVRGTEAFF. CDR3 coding DNA: TGTGCCAGTAGACACAGGGTCAGAGGCACTGAAGCTTTCTTT.

The V gene is TRBV5-1, the J gene TRBJ1-1; D call uncertain. The CDR3 is made up of 14 amino acids. Germline-derived CDR1 and CDR2 are SGHRS and YFSETQ. V was shortened by 1 base and J by 1 base, with 8 bases between the two germline ends. The CDR3 is CASSLHTSNTEAFF. In nucleotides, the CDR3 is TGCGCCAGCAGCTTGCATACATCGAACACTGAAGCTTTCTTT. Drawing the rest from reference TRBV5-1 and TRBJ1-1, the complete variable domain is KAGVTQTPRYLIKTRGQQVTLSCSPISGHRSVSWYQQTPGQGLQFLFEYFSETQRNKGNFPGRFSGRQFSNSRSEMNVSTLELGDSALYLCASSLHTSNTEAFFGQGTRLTVV.

This clone came up once. CDR3 amino acids: CATRIPNEQFF. The CDR3 DNA is TGTGCCACCCGAATTCCCAATGAGCAGTTCTTC. The chain recombines TRBV28 with TRBJ2-1, with D unresolved. Trimming stripped 10 bases from V and 6 bases from J, with 10 bases between. CDR1 MDHEN and CDR2 SYDVKM come from the germline V gene. The CDR3 covers 11 residues.

This chain's CDR3 is CASSLSGGRNIQYF. The CDR3 DNA reads TGTGCCAGCAGCCTCTCGGGGGGCAGGAACATTCAGTACTTC. The chain uses TRBV6-5 and TRBJ2-4; TRBD2 might be the D (7 bases). The germline gives CDR1 MNHEY, CDR2 SVGAGI. CDR3 size: 14 residues. The V and J ends lost 6 bases and 7 bases respectively, with 16 bases between them.

This chain joins TRBV11-3 and TRBJ2-2; no reliable D call. The V gene lost 1 base and the J gene lost 2 bases, with 8 bases spanning the gap. This CDR3 contains 15 residues. Germline V gene sequence: CDR1 SGHNT, CDR2 YENEEA. CDR3 sequence reads: CASSLGRPNTGELFF. The CDR3 DNA reads as TGTGCCAGCAGCTTAGGGCGACCTAACACCGGGGAGCTGTTTTTT.

The J gene is TRBJ2-1, the V gene TRBV18; TRBD1 aligns across 7 bases. This CDR3 comprises 15 residues. J was trimmed by 2 bases and V by 3 bases; bases with no gene match: 4. The germline CDR1 and CDR2 sequences are KGHSH and LQKENI. The CDR3 DNA reads as TGTGCCAGCTCACCCATGACAGGGACCTACAATGAGCAGTTCTTC. Translation gives CASSPMTGTYNEQFF.